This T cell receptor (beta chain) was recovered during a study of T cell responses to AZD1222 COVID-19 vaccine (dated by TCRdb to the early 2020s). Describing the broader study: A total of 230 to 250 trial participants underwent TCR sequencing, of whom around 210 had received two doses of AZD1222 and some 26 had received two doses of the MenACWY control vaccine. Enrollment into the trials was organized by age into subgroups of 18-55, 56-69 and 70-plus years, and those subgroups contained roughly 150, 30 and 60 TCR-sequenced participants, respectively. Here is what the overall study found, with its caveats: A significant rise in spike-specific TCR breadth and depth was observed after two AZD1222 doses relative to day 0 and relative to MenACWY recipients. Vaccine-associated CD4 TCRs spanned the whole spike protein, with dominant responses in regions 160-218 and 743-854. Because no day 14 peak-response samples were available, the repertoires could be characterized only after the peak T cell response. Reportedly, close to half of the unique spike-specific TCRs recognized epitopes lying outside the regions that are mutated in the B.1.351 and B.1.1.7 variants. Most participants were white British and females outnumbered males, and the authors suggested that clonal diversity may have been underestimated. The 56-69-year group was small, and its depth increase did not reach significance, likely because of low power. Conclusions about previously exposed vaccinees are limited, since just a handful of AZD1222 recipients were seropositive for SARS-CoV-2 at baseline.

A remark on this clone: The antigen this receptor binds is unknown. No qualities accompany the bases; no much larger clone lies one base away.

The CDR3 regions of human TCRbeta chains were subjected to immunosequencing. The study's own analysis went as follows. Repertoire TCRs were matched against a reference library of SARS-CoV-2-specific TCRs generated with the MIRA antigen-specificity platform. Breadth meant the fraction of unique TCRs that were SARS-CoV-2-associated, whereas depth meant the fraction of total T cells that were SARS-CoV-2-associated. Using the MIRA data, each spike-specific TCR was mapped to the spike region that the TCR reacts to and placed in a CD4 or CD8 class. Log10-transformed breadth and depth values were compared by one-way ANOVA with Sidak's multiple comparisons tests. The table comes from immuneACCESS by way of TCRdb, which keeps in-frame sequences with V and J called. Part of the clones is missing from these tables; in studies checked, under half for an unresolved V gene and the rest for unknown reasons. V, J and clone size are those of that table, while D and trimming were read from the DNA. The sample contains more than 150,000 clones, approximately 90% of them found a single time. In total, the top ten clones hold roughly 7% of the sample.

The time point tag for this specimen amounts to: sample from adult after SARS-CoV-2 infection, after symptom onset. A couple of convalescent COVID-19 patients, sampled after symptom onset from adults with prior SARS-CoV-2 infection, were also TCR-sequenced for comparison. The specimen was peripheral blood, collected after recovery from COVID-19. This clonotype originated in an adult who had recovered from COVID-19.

The bases read TGTGCCAGCAGTTACGACGGGGGTCTCACCTACGAGCAGTACTTC. Its translation reads: CASSYDGGLTYEQYF. The V gene is TRBV6-2 or TRBV6-3 and the J gene is TRBJ2-7; perhaps TRBD2 is the D gene, with 6 bases matching. Cut back by 2 bases and 2 bases, the V and J ends lie 13 bases apart. Per the germline V gene, MNHEY is the CDR1 and SVGEGT is the CDR2. The CDR3 measures 15 amino acids from cysteine to phenylalanine. Only the CDR3 DNA is retained, 45 bases long and in frame from the first base.